This TCR delta chain was identified during a study of γδ T cells in repeated Plasmodium falciparum infection (dated by TCRdb to about 2021). In terms of the full investigation: The natural-infection arm enrolled Malian children exposed to intense seasonal malaria transmission and compared the Malian children with Australian children matched for age and gender. Four controlled human malaria infections were administered to about five malaria-naive U.S. adults over approximately 580 days by bites from P. falciparum NF54-infected Anopheles stephensi mosquitoes. Samples from controlled-infection subjects were taken at baseline, just before selected infections, and 21 days after each infection. Malian gammadelta TCR repertoires were analysed cross-sectionally during no-transmission periods and were analysed longitudinally across acute febrile malaria episodes. The study examined how repeated Plasmodium falciparum infection shapes the human gammadelta T cell repertoire, using natural infection in Mali and controlled human malaria infection. Overall study outcomes, separate from this receptor: Because the controlled-infection cohort was small, analysis of inter-individual variability in gammadelta T cell responses was limited. Across time and infection, the Vgamma9/Vdelta2+ TCR repertoires showed a highly stable polyclonal makeup, with many TCRgamma sequences overlapping between individuals. In Vdelta2-negative gammadelta TCR repertoires, which were largely Vdelta1+, repeated controlled infections appeared to drive waves of new clonotype selection. Generalizability was limited because the Malian cohort came from a small rural village made up predominantly of one ethnic group. Compared with Australian children, Malian children appeared to have Vdelta2-negative gammadelta TCR repertoires that were more clonally expanded, less diverse and less shared.

For bulk TCR repertoire analysis, Vgamma9/Vdelta2+ and Vdelta2-negative gammadelta T cell populations were isolated by flow sorting from peripheral blood mononuclear cells. Libraries were made using multiplex PCR. Instrument used: Illumina MiSeq. Every sorted gammadelta T cell sample had both its TCR gamma (TRG) and TCR delta (TRD) chains sequenced. The source study handled its data this way. Repertoire analyses included clonotype tree plots, accumulated frequency of the top 20 clonotypes, diversity index (DI) and D75 metrics. TCRdb recomputed clones from the public reads with CATT; identical DNA rows were then combined. These V and J calls are TCRdb output, not the study's own analysis. A total of some 100,000 delta-chain clones appear in this sample, more than 1.4% of them only once. The top ten clones comprise over 8% of the sample. Spanning cysteine to phenylalanine, the CDR3 consists of 14 amino acids. The only DNA kept is the CDR3, 42 bases in frame from the first base. The germline V gene specifies TSWWSYY as CDR1 and QGS as CDR2.

Of note for this clone: Its cognate antigen has yet to be identified. A single base is all that separates this from a far larger clone, so a read error is likely. Other nucleotide sequences from this sample produce the same CDR3.

The rearranged chain carries TRDV1 and TRDJ1; TRDD3 might be the D gene, on 5 matching bases. The sequenced material came from gamma-delta T cells from blood. The source of this sequence is a pool of human donors (malaria-infected and uninfected, not separated). The CDR3 reads CALGELAPERELIF. DNA sequence: TGCGCTCTTGGGGAACTGGCTCCTGAGCGGGAACTCATCTTT.